The next 26 T cell receptor beta chains were all read from a single sample in a study of blood T cells in healthy people across ages. Together with a sample-barcoded 5' primer, a J-beta primer mix was included in a second PCR lasting roughly 6 to 12 cycles. From the 5' RACE reads, TCRdb called clonotypes with MiXCR, one entry per CDR3 protein. The sample includes more than 550,000 distinct CDR3 sequences, roughly 20% of them seen just once. The sample was blood. These receptors all stem from a man between 65 and 85 years old in good health.

This clonotype has a handful of counts. For the CDR3, the DNA is TGCAGCGTTGAAGTCGGACTAGCGGGAGAAGTGGGCACAGATACGCAGTATTTT. Residues: CSVEVGLAGEVGTDTQYF. The chain has TRBV29-1 and TRBJ2-3; 13 positions match TRBD2. Germline CDR1 SQVTM, CDR2 ANQGSEA. After removal of 1 base from V and 1 base from J, the junction contained 8 bases not matched to a gene. The CDR3 is 18 residues long.

The V call is TRBV29-1, the J call TRBJ2-2, with 7 bases aligning to TRBD2. The CDR3 covers 16 residues. Germline-derived CDR1 and CDR2 are SQVTM and ANQGSEA. The junction had 8 bases not matched to a gene; V was cut back by 4 bases and J by 0 bases. DNA for the CDR3: TGCAGCGTTGTTATGCGGCGGGGGACGAACACCGGGGAGCTGTTTTTT. Translation: CSVVMRRGTNTGELFF.

This chain connects TRBV5-5 to TRBJ1-5; 8 bases are shared with TRBD1. V gave up 4 bases and J gave up 2 bases; unmatched junction bases: 11. Germline CDR1 and CDR2: SGHKS and YYEKEE (reference sequence). This CDR3 is 17 amino acids long. The CDR3 region has the DNA TGTGCCAGCAGCCAGGGGGCGCGGGTTGGACGCAATCAGCCCCAGCATTTT. It specifies CASSQGARVGRNQPQHF. The variable domain in full, completed from reference TRBV5-5 and TRBJ1-5, reads DAGVTQSPTHLIKTRGQQVTLRCSPISGHKSVSWYQQVLGQGPQFIFQYYEKEERGRGNFPDRFSARQFPNYSSELNVNALLLGDSALYLCASSQGARVGRNQPQHFGDGTRLSIL.

In this sample, this clonotype turned up a few times. This sequence joins TRBV15 and TRBJ1-6; perhaps TRBD1 as D (6 bases). CDR1 is LNHNV and CDR2 is YYDKDF in the germline V gene (reference sequence). The germline V and J ends were trimmed by 0 bases and 8 bases, with 11 bases remaining between them. This CDR3 spans 15 amino acids. CDR3 protein: CATSRDPGVDSPLHF. The CDR3 coding sequence is TGTGCCACCAGCAGAGATCCAGGGGTGGATTCACCCCTCCACTTT.

The V call is TRBV7-2, the J call TRBJ2-5; tentative D call: TRBD2 (5 bases). CDR1 is SGHTA and CDR2 is FQGNSA in the germline V gene. Trimming took 5 bases from V and 5 from J, leaving 18 bases between them. This CDR3 contains 15 residues. CDR3 sequence: CASSRHSGLRETQYF. DNA of the CDR3: TGTGCCAGCAGCCGTCATTCGGGGTTGCGGGAGACCCAGTACTTC.

The rearrangement uses TRBV2 and TRBJ2-1, with a possible D match to TRBD2 (6 bases). V lost 6 bases to trimming and J lost 7 bases, with 19 bases between them. Looked up from germline, CDR1 is SNHLY and CDR2 is FYNNEI. This CDR3 comprises 15 residues. The CDR3 region has the DNA TGTGCCAGCAGCCTGGATTTGCGGGGAGAGAATGAGCAGTTCTTC. It specifies CASSLDLRGENEQFF.

The rearrangement joins TRBV20-1 to TRBJ2-2, with 7 bases identical to TRBD2. The CDR3 extends over 15 amino acids. Germline V lookup: CDR1 DFQATT, CDR2 SNEGSKA (reference sequence). With 1 base clipped from V and 2 bases from J, the junction kept 4 bases outside the gene matches. The DNA of the CDR3 is TGCAGTGCTAGAGGGGGGGGGACTAACACCGGGGAGCTGTTTTTT. Its protein product is CSARGGGTNTGELFF.

This clonotype appeared a few times. This chain connects TRBV7-2 to TRBJ1-2; 7 bases agree with TRBD1. From germline, CDR1 is SGHTA and CDR2 FQGNSA. The CDR3 runs 15 residues. V shed 5 bases, J shed 5 bases, and the junction held 11 bases outside the gene matches. CDR3 protein: CASSQVSGTAYGYTF. The CDR3 DNA is TGTGCCAGCAGCCAAGTTTCCGGGACAGCTTATGGCTACACCTTC. The variable domain in full, completed from reference TRBV7-2 and TRBJ1-2, reads GAGVSQSPSNKVTEKGKDVELRCDPISGHTALYWYRQSLGQGLEFLIYFQGNSAPDKSGLPSDRFSAERTGGSVSTLTIQRTQQEDSAVYLCASSQVSGTAYGYTFGSGTRLTVV.

This clonotype turned up a few times. This chain links TRBV12-3 or TRBV12-4 with TRBJ2-2; D uncertain. This CDR3 is 11 amino acids long. Trimming removed 6 bases at V and 6 bases at J, with 5 bases between. Written as DNA, the CDR3 is TGTGCCAGCAGGTCCCCCGGGGAGCTGTTTTTT. It translates to CASRSPGELFF.

This clonotype was counted at least ten times. The chain recombines TRBV7-7 with TRBJ2-7; D remains ambiguous. V shed 5 bases and J shed 5 bases, with 13 bases lying between them. Germline loops: CDR1 SSHAT, CDR2 FNYEAQ (reference sequence). The CDR3 is 13 residues long. This chain's CDR3 is CASSRLGSDEQYF. The CDR3 coding sequence is TGTGCCAGCAGCCGACTCGGATCGGACGAGCAGTACTTC. Using reference TRBV7-7 and TRBJ2-7 for the parts outside the CDR3, the full variable domain is GAGVSQSPRYKVTKRGQDVTLRCDPISSHATLYWYQQALGQGPEFLTYFNYEAQPDKSGLPSDRFSAERPEGSISTLTIQRTEQRDSAMYRCASSRLGSDEQYFGPGTRLTVT.

The V call is TRBV5-1, the J call TRBJ1-4; 9 bases fit TRBD1. There are 15 residues in the CDR3. Germline V gene data show CDR1 as SGHRS and CDR2 as YFSETQ. Trimming removed 4 bases from V and 8 bases from J; junction bases left unmatched: 9. The DNA of the CDR3 is TGCGCCAGCAGCGAACCGGGACAGGGAAACGAAAAACTGTTTTTT. Its protein product is CASSEPGQGNEKLFF.

The CDR3 DNA sequence: TGTGCCACCAGTGATTCGAGAGGACAGATAAGAGGGACCCAGTACTTC. Protein product: CATSDSRGQIRGTQYF. This sequence joins TRBV24-1 and TRBJ2-1, with D perhaps TRBD1 (6 bases). The last part of the DNA fits TRBJ2-5 better; the J call may be wrong. CDR1 is KGHDR, CDR2 SFDVKD, per germline. The CDR3 is 16 residues long.

This clonotype was seen only a few times. The gene calls are TRBV3-1 and TRBJ2-7, with 9 bases fitting TRBD1. CDR3 length equals 15 residues. The J segment lost 3 bases and the V segment lost 6 bases, leaving 9 bases of the junction unmatched. Germline CDR1 and CDR2: LGHDT and YNNKEL (reference sequence). This CDR3 is CASSSGQGTFYEQYF. The CDR3 nucleotides read TGTGCCAGCAGTTCGGGACAGGGAACCTTCTACGAGCAGTACTTC.

This clonotype was recorded a few times. J is TRBJ2-3 and V is TRBV10-3; TRBD2 agrees at 11 bases. The V gene end was trimmed by 6 bases and the J gene end by 6 bases; junction bases not matched to a gene: 11. Germline values: CDR1 ENHRY, CDR2 SYGVKD. CDR3 length equals 16 residues. Here the CDR3 DNA reads TGTGCCATCAGGGGGACTAGCGGCCCCCCTTACGATACGCAGTATTTT. Its translation: CAIRGTSGPPYDTQYF.

This clonotype showed up just a few times. The chain joins TRBV14 to TRBJ2-1; 8 nucleotides line up with TRBD1. CDR3 length equals 16 residues. Germline V CDR1 and CDR2: SGHDN, FVKESK. The junction had 11 bases not matched to a gene; V was cut back by 4 bases and J by 6 bases. The CDR3 nucleotides are TGTGCCAGCAGCCGCCCGGTCAGGGGGCTTGGCAATGAGCAGTTCTTC. Protein product: CASSRPVRGLGNEQFF. Drawing the rest from reference TRBV14 and TRBJ2-1, the complete variable domain is EAGVTQFPSHSVIEKGQTVTLRCDPISGHDNLYWYRRVMGKEIKFLLHFVKESKQDESGMPNNRFLAERTGGTYSTLKVQPAELEDSGVYFCASSRPVRGLGNEQFFGPGTRLTVL.

This chain connects TRBV27 to TRBJ1-2; perhaps TRBD1 as D (6 bases). CDR1 is MNHEY, CDR2 SMNVEV, per germline (reference sequence). V lost 7 bases, J lost 2 bases, and 14 bases lay in between. The CDR3 is 14 residues long. Written as DNA, the CDR3 is TGTGCCAGCACCAAACAGGGAGGGAACTATGGCTACACCTTC. It is translated as CASTKQGGNYGYTF.

This clonotype was detected a few times. J is TRBJ1-5 and V is TRBV3-1; D gene ambiguous. From germline, CDR1 is LGHDT and CDR2 YNNKEL (reference sequence). V was clipped by 1 base and J by 5 bases, with 12 bases between them. The CDR3 consists of 15 residues. This CDR3 is CASSQGSAAHQPQHF. The DNA of the CDR3 is TGTGCCAGCAGCCAAGGGTCGGCAGCTCATCAGCCCCAGCATTTT.

CDR3 sequence reads: CASSLLSGRQETQYF. The CDR3, as DNA: TGCGCCAGCAGCTTATTAAGTGGGAGGCAAGAGACCCAGTACTTC. V usage is TRBV5-1 and J usage is TRBJ2-5; TRBD2 is a possible D gene (6 bases). The CDR3 runs to 15 residues. Germline V gene data show CDR1 as SGHRS and CDR2 as YFSETQ. Trimming left V 2 bases short and J 2 bases short, with 13 bases between.

This clonotype has just a few counts. The chain combines TRBV20-1 with TRBJ2-5, with 16 bases aligning to TRBD2. The CDR3 runs 15 residues. V was clipped by 6 bases and J by 5 bases; unmatched bases: 6. Germline CDR1 is DFQATT and CDR2 is SNEGSKA (reference sequence). CDR3 in amino acids: CSAGTSGRARETQYF. The CDR3, as DNA: TGCAGTGCCGGGACTAGCGGGAGGGCCCGTGAGACCCAGTACTTC.

The chain is built from TRBV5-5 and TRBJ1-1, with D hard to call. Germline V CDR1 and CDR2: SGHKS, YYEKEE (reference sequence). This CDR3 has 15 residues. Trimming pared 0 bases from V and 2 bases from J, leaving 11 bases between. CDR3 nucleotide sequence: TGTGCCAGCAGCTTGGCCCCCCAAGATAACACTGAAGCTTTCTTT. This gives the protein CASSLAPQDNTEAFF.

The CDR3 is CASTRNSGVEQYF. The CDR3 DNA reads as TGTGCCAGCACACGTAACTCAGGGGTCGAGCAGTACTTC. The chain employs TRBV12-3 or TRBV12-4 and TRBJ2-7; weak D call: TRBD1 (6 bases). The CDR3 sequence is 13 residues long. Trimming took off 7 bases at V and 6 bases at J, with 16 bases between the two ends.

The genes are TRBV15 and TRBJ2-7; D not certain. The end of the DNA aligns better with TRBJ2-1, so the J call may be wrong. Germline V lookup: CDR1 LNHNV, CDR2 YYDKDF (reference sequence). The CDR3 loop spans 14 amino acids. The CDR3, as DNA: TGTGCCACCAGCAGAGCGGGTTCCCACAATGAGCAGTTCTTC. Protein: CATSRAGSHNEQFF.

The gene calls are TRBV29-1 and TRBJ2-2; no clear D. This CDR3 is built from 14 residues. Germline CDR1 reads SQVTM; CDR2 reads ANQGSEA. V lost 1 base and J lost 1, with 7 bases in between. The CDR3 DNA reads TGCAGCGTTGAAGGGGCAGTGAACACCGGGGAGCTGTTTTTT. This codes for CSVEGAVNTGELFF.

This clonotype showed up just a few times. V usage is TRBV6-5 and J usage is TRBJ1-5; D gene uncertain. Germline V CDR1 and CDR2: MNHEY, SVGAGI. With 7 bases removed from V and 2 bases from J, the gap between germline ends came to 12 bases. This CDR3 is built from 14 residues. The CDR3: CASKKDGRNQPQHF. In DNA, the CDR3 is TGTGCCAGCAAAAAGGACGGACGCAATCAGCCCCAGCATTTT.

V is TRBV5-6 and J is TRBJ1-5; possibly TRBD1 for D (5 bases). This CDR3 has 15 amino acids. The germline CDR1 and CDR2 sequences are SGHDT and YYEEEE. V was shortened by 9 bases and J by 0 bases, with 16 bases between the two germline ends. CDR3 in amino acids: CAISWGGNSNQPQHF. The CDR3 DNA reads TGTGCCATTTCTTGGGGCGGAAATAGCAATCAGCCCCAGCATTTT.

The chain couples TRBV6-2 or TRBV6-3 to TRBJ2-5, with 7 bases aligning to TRBD2. Per germline, CDR1 MNHEY and CDR2 SVGEGT. The CDR3 is made up of 15 amino acids. With V trimmed by 2 bases and J by 2 bases, 5 bases remained unmatched. The CDR3 coding sequence is TGTGCCAGCAGTTACGGGGGGGGATGGCAAGAGACCCAGTACTTC. Translating it yields CASSYGGGWQETQYF.